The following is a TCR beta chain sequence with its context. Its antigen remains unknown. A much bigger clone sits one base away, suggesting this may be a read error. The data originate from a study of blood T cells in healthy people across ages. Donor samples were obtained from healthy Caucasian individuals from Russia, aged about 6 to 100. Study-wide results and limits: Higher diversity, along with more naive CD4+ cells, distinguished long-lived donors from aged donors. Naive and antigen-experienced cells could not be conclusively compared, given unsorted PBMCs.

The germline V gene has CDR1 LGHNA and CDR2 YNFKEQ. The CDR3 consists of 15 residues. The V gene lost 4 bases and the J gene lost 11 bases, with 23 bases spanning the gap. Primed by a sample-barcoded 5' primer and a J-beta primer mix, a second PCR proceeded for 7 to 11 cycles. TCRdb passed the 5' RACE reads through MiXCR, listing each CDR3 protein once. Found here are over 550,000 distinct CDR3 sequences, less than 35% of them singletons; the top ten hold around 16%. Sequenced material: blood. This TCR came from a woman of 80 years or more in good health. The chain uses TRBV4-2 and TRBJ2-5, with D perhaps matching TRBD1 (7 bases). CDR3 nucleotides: TGTGCCAGCAGCCCGGCCAGGGGGGTGATCGATGAGCAGTACTTC. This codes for CASSPARGVIDEQYF.